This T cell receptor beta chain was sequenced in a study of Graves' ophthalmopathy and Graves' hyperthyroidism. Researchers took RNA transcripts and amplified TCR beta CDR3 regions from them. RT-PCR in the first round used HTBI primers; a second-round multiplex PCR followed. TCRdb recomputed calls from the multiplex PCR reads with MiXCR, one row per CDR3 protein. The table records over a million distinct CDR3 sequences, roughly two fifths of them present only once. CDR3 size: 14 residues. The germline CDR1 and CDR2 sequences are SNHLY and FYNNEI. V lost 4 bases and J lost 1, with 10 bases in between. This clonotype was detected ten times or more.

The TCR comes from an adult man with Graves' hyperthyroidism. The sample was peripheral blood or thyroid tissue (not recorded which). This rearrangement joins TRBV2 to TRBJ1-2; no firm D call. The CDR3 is CASSGDSGNYGYTF. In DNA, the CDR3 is TGTGCCAGCAGTGGGGATTCGGGTAACTATGGCTACACCTTC.